This is a list of T cell receptor beta chains from one sample in a study of blood T cell repertoires in COVID-19. The data were produced by immunoSEQ multiplex PCR, yet TCRdb's version contains in-frame clones alone and is incomplete. The profile shows under 250,000 clones, roughly 85% of them singletons. The specimen sequenced was PBMCs or T cells enriched from blood (not recorded which). The receptors stem from a woman in her 50s with acute COVID-19. The CDR3 runs from the conserved cysteine through the conserved F or W. D genes are given only for firm matches. The size entry is marked missing in some rows and otherwise reads once, few, many or a size class.

>NA|TRBJ1-1|TRBV7-6|NA
CASSLGPSGLNTEAFF
TGTGCCAGCAGCTTGGGCCCCTCCGGCCTGAACACTGAAGCTTTCTTT
>NA|TRBJ2-5|TRBV27|NA
CASTDTGRETQYF
TGTGCCAGCACGGACACCGGGCGAGAGACCCAGTACTTC
>once|TRBJ2-1|TRBV5-1|NA
CASSLGGQGNEQFF
TGCGCCAGCAGCTTGGGTGGTCAGGGTAATGAGCAGTTCTTC
>NA|TRBJ1-5|TRBV30|NA
CAWSVGSERQPQHF
TGTGCCTGGAGTGTAGGGAGTGAGCGTCAGCCCCAGCATTTT
>NA|TRBJ1-2|TRBV11-2|NA
CASSLGGGDYGYTF
TGTGCCAGCAGCTTAGGGGGGGGCGACTATGGCTACACCTTC
>NA|TRBJ2-5|TRBV5-1|TRBD2
CASSFLGASGGAGQETQYF
TGCGCCAGCAGCTTTCTCGGCGCTAGCGGGGGGGCGGGACAAGAGACCCAGTACTTC
>NA|TRBJ1-1|TRBV5-5|NA
CASSFGAEAFF
TGTGCCAGCAGCTTTGGGGCCGAAGCTTTCTTT
>NA|TRBJ1-2|TRBV5-1|NA
CASSPYPGSYGYTF
TGCGCCAGCAGCCCCTACCCAGGGTCCTATGGCTACACCTTC
>NA|TRBJ1-6|TRBV27|NA
CASSLKPGSNSPLHF
TGTGCCAGCAGTTTAAAACCGGGGTCAAATTCACCCCTCCACTTT
>once|TRBJ2-1|TRBV5-4|NA
CASIRAGSSYNEQFF
TGTGCCAGCATCCGCGCGGGGAGCTCCTACAATGAGCAGTTCTTC
>NA|TRBJ1-5|TRBV18|NA
CASSPQGRYGSNQPQHF
TGTGCCAGCTCACCACAGGGGAGGTATGGAAGCAATCAGCCCCAGCATTTT
>NA|TRBJ1-3|TRBV7-2|TRBD1
CASSLGQGDTIYF
TGTGCCAGCAGCTTAGGACAGGGGGACACCATATATTTT
>NA|TRBJ1-5|TRBV5-5|TRBD1
CASSLSIQGNQPQHF
TGTGCCAGCAGCTTGTCTATACAGGGGAATCAGCCCCAGCATTTT
>few|TRBJ2-7|TRBV5-1|NA
CASSSGYEQYF
TGCGCCAGCAGCTCAGGCTACGAGCAGTACTTC
>NA|TRBJ2-6|TRBV2|TRBD2
CASNGGGAAGANVLTF
TGTGCCAGCAATGGCGGGGGGGCCGCTGGGGCCAACGTCCTGACTTTC